This TCR beta chain was captured in a study of blood T cell repertoires in COVID-19. The CDR3 runs to 14 residues. The germline V gene has CDR1 MNHEY and CDR2 SMNVEV (reference sequence). The germline V and J ends were trimmed by 6 bases and 10 bases, with 21 bases remaining between them. Data came from immunoSEQ multiplex PCR; TCRdb stores just in-frame clones and leaves some out. This table holds a few hundred thousand clones, 75% to 90% found once. The chain links TRBV27 to TRBJ1-1; unclear D gene. Sequenced input: peripheral blood. The TCR originated in a woman in her 30s who had recovered from COVID-19. The CDR3 nucleotides are TGTGCCAGCAGGCAAAGGAGGGATCCGAAGGGAGCTTTCTTT. This sequence encodes CASRQRRDPKGAFF.